Listed below are T cell receptor beta chains from one sample, sequenced in a study of CD8 T cells in ankylosing spondylitis. TCRdb redid the calling of the 5' RACE reads with MiXCR, one entry per CDR3 protein. Among roughly 160,000 distinct CDR3 sequences listed, roughly 10% were seen once. The sample was blood, either unsorted or a sorted T cell fraction (not recorded which). Every receptor here comes from a female donor with ankylosing spondylitis or in good health (not recorded which). The CDR3 runs from the conserved cysteine through the conserved F or W. The D gene is left open where the match is weak. Rows may omit the clone size; those that give it use once, few, many or a size class.

CDR3: CASSELRAGYNEQFF
DNA: TGCGCCAGCAGTGAGCTTCGAGCGGGCTACAATGAGCAGTTCTTC
V: TRBV10-2
D: NA
J: TRBJ2-1
size: NA

CDR3: CASRSGTGFGYTF
DNA: TGTGCCAGCAGATCCGGGACAGGATTTGGCTACACCTTC
V: TRBV7-9
D: TRBD1
J: TRBJ1-2
size: many

CDR3: CASSQAGWTSGATDTQYF
DNA: TGCGCCAGCAGCCAAGCAGGGTGGACTAGCGGGGCCACAGATACGCAGTATTTT
V: TRBV4-3
D: TRBD2
J: TRBJ2-3
size: few

CDR3: CASSLWAGFYEQYF
DNA: TGTGCCAGCAGTTTATGGGCAGGATTCTACGAGCAGTACTTC
V: TRBV27
D: NA
J: TRBJ2-7
size: many

CDR3: CASSIGQITEAFF
DNA: TGTGCCAGTAGTATTGGACAGATCACTGAAGCTTTCTTT
V: TRBV19
D: NA
J: TRBJ1-1
size: many

CDR3: CATSSPTSGMHSGANVLTF
DNA: TGTGCCACCAGCAGCCCGACTAGCGGGATGCACTCTGGGGCCAACGTCCTGACTTTC
V: TRBV15
D: TRBD2
J: TRBJ2-6
size: few

CDR3: CASSFSIRLADGYEQYF
DNA: TGTGCCAGCAGTTTTTCTATCCGACTAGCGGACGGGTACGAGCAGTACTTC
V: TRBV28
D: TRBD2
J: TRBJ2-7
size: few

CDR3: CASSIQRNYGYTF
DNA: TGTGCCAGCAGTATACAAAGGAACTATGGCTACACCTTC
V: TRBV6-5
D: NA
J: TRBJ1-2
size: few

CDR3: CASSKQGAATEAFF
DNA: TGTGCCAGTAGTAAACAGGGTGCAGCCACTGAAGCTTTCTTT
V: TRBV19
D: NA
J: TRBJ1-1
size: NA

CDR3: CASARLAGASSYNEQFF
DNA: TGTGCCAGCGCTCGGCTAGCGGGGGCGAGCTCCTACAATGAGCAGTTCTTC
V: TRBV7-9
D: TRBD2
J: TRBJ2-1
size: many

CDR3: CASSPAGEPTTDTQYF
DNA: TGCGCCAGCAGCCCCGCCGGGGAGCCCACCACAGATACGCAGTATTTT
V: TRBV4-1
D: NA
J: TRBJ2-3
size: few

CDR3: CASRGTAWNTEAFF
DNA: TGTGCCAGCCGGGGAACAGCATGGAACACTGAAGCTTTCTTT
V: TRBV7-9
D: NA
J: TRBJ1-1
size: NA

CDR3: CARGDSGLAGQYEQYF
DNA: TGCGCCAGAGGGGACAGCGGACTAGCGGGCCAATACGAGCAGTACTTC
V: TRBV5-1
D: TRBD2
J: TRBJ2-7
size: many

CDR3: CAISESSYGYTF
DNA: TGTGCCATCAGTGAGTCGTCCTATGGCTACACCTTC
V: TRBV10-3
D: NA
J: TRBJ1-2
size: NA

CDR3: CASRYRDRSNQPQHF
DNA: TGTGCCAGCAGGTACCGGGACAGGAGTAATCAGCCCCAGCATTTT
V: TRBV28
D: TRBD1
J: TRBJ1-5
size: few

CDR3: CASSFGTGNTEAFF
DNA: TGCGCCAGCAGCTTCGGGACAGGGAACACTGAAGCTTTCTTT
V: TRBV5-1
D: TRBD1
J: TRBJ1-1
size: many

CDR3: CASSFSGRLDEQFF
DNA: TGTGCCAGCAGCTTTAGCGGGAGGCTCGATGAGCAGTTCTTC
V: TRBV11-2
D: TRBD2
J: TRBJ2-1
size: NA

CDR3: CASSPQTGAQDTQYF
DNA: TGCGCCAGCAGCCCCCAGACGGGGGCCCAAGATACGCAGTATTTT
V: TRBV4-3
D: NA
J: TRBJ2-3
size: NA

CDR3: CASRTSEETQYF
DNA: TGTGCCAGCCGAACCTCAGAAGAGACCCAGTACTTC
V: TRBV6-2/TRBV6-3
D: NA
J: TRBJ2-5
size: NA

CDR3: CASSQSGRDTEAFF
DNA: TGCGCCAGCAGCCAATCGGGTAGGGACACTGAAGCTTTCTTT
V: TRBV4-3
D: NA
J: TRBJ1-1
size: many

CDR3: CASSPQREKPYNEQFF
DNA: TGTGCCAGCAGCCCCCAGCGGGAGAAGCCCTACAATGAGCAGTTCTTC
V: TRBV12-3/TRBV12-4
D: TRBD2
J: TRBJ2-1
size: many

CDR3: CASSHALGGTRLYNEQFF
DNA: TGTGCCAGCAGTCACGCCCTCGGGGGGACTAGGCTCTACAATGAGCAGTTCTTC
V: TRBV28
D: TRBD2
J: TRBJ2-1
size: few

CDR3: CASSVGGGRNTEAFF
DNA: TGTGCCAGCAGCGTAGGGGGGGGGCGGAACACTGAAGCTTTCTTT
V: TRBV9
D: NA
J: TRBJ1-1
size: many

CDR3: CASSLPNGELFF
DNA: TGTGCCAGCAGCTTACCAAACGGGGAGCTGTTTTTT
V: TRBV7-8
D: NA
J: TRBJ2-2
size: NA

CDR3: CASSRSPAGGPTDTQYF
DNA: TGTGCCAGCAGTAGGAGTCCAGCGGGAGGGCCGACAGATACGCAGTATTTT
V: TRBV2
D: TRBD2
J: TRBJ2-3
size: NA

CDR3: CASSRGQLHGSYGYTF
DNA: TGCGCCAGCAGCAGAGGACAGCTTCACGGGAGCTATGGCTACACCTTC
V: TRBV4-3
D: NA
J: TRBJ1-2
size: few

CDR3: CASSVGGREVDEQFF
DNA: TGTGCCAGCAGCGTAGGTGGGCGGGAGGTCGATGAGCAGTTCTTC
V: TRBV9
D: TRBD2
J: TRBJ2-1
size: few

CDR3: CASKSGPTYNEQFF
DNA: TGTGCCAGCAAGTCGGGACCCACCTACAATGAGCAGTTCTTC
V: TRBV7-2
D: NA
J: TRBJ2-1
size: NA

CDR3: CSAHEDSNQPQHF
DNA: TGCAGTGCTCACGAGGATAGCAATCAGCCCCAGCATTTT
V: TRBV20-1
D: NA
J: TRBJ1-5
size: many

CDR3: CASEKTEFPEAFF
DNA: TGTGCCAGCGAAAAGACGGAGTTCCCTGAAGCTTTCTTT
V: TRBV9
D: NA
J: TRBJ1-1
size: NA

CDR3: CATSSPLSQRTTQETQYF
DNA: TGTGCCACCAGCTCTCCTCTCAGCCAGCGGACTACCCAAGAGACCCAGTACTTC
V: TRBV15
D: NA
J: TRBJ2-5
size: NA

CDR3: CASSQEGSGSYNEQFF
DNA: TGTGCCAGCAGCCAAGAGGGGAGCGGTTCCTACAATGAGCAGTTCTTC
V: TRBV4-2
D: NA
J: TRBJ2-1
size: many

CDR3: CASSPTEASNQPQHF
DNA: TGTGCCAGCAGTCCCACAGAGGCAAGCAATCAGCCCCAGCATTTT
V: TRBV27
D: NA
J: TRBJ1-5
size: NA

CDR3: CASSQDLPAGAHEQYF
DNA: TGCGCCAGCAGCCAAGATCTTCCGGCAGGGGCCCACGAGCAGTACTTC
V: TRBV4-3
D: NA
J: TRBJ2-7
size: few

CDR3: CASSLGTEGEQYF
DNA: TGTGCCAGCAGCCTAGGGACAGAAGGCGAGCAGTACTTC
V: TRBV7-8
D: TRBD1
J: TRBJ2-7
size: few

CDR3: CASSPFKREFLDEQFF
DNA: TGCGCCAGCAGCCCCTTCAAGCGGGAGTTTTTGGATGAGCAGTTCTTC
V: TRBV4-3
D: TRBD2
J: TRBJ2-1
size: NA

CDR3: CASISGQGGEQFF
DNA: TGTGCCAGCATCTCGGGACAGGGTGGTGAGCAGTTCTTC
V: TRBV2
D: TRBD1
J: TRBJ2-1
size: many

CDR3: CSASRDTKWDEQFF
DNA: TGCAGTGCTAGCCGGGACACCAAATGGGATGAGCAGTTCTTC
V: TRBV20-1
D: NA
J: TRBJ2-1
size: NA

CDR3: CASSSSPGTGLNEQYF
DNA: TGTGCCAGCAGTTCCTCTCCCGGGACAGGGTTGAACGAGCAGTACTTC
V: TRBV27
D: TRBD1
J: TRBJ2-7
size: few

CDR3: CASSQVISGRPYNEQFF
DNA: TGTGCCAGCAGCCAAGTCATTAGCGGGAGACCCTACAATGAGCAGTTCTTC
V: TRBV4-2
D: TRBD2
J: TRBJ2-1
size: few

CDR3: CSAKGQGFYYEQYF
DNA: TGCAGTGCTAAGGGACAGGGGTTCTACTACGAGCAGTACTTC
V: TRBV20-1
D: TRBD1
J: TRBJ2-7
size: NA

CDR3: CASSPGLAGAADTQYF
DNA: TGTGCCAGCAGCCCTGGACTAGCGGGAGCGGCAGATACGCAGTATTTT
V: TRBV6-1
D: TRBD2
J: TRBJ2-3
size: NA

CDR3: CASSRLADTQYF
DNA: TGTGCCAGCAGTCGACTAGCAGATACGCAGTATTTT
V: TRBV5-6
D: NA
J: TRBJ2-3
size: many

CDR3: CAINQGSNQPQHF
DNA: TGTGCCATAAACCAGGGGAGCAATCAGCCCCAGCATTTT
V: TRBV10-3
D: NA
J: TRBJ1-5
size: NA

CDR3: CASSNGTGGTFVAKNIQYF
DNA: TGTGCCAGCAGTAACGGGACAGGGGGCACCTTTGTTGCCAAAAACATTCAGTACTTC
V: TRBV6-4
D: TRBD1
J: TRBJ2-4
size: few

CDR3: CATGQTSSYEQYF
DNA: TGTGCCACCGGACAGACCTCCTCCTACGAGCAGTACTTC
V: TRBV27
D: NA
J: TRBJ2-7
size: NA

CDR3: CASSPRNSPLHF
DNA: TGTGCCAGCTCACCGAGGAATTCACCCCTCCACTTT
V: TRBV18
D: NA
J: TRBJ1-6
size: NA

CDR3: CASPGLAGVNEQFF
DNA: TGTGCCAGCCCAGGACTAGCGGGGGTGAATGAGCAGTTCTTC
V: TRBV2
D: TRBD2
J: TRBJ2-1
size: NA

CDR3: CASATASGNTIYF
DNA: TGTGCCAGCGCGACGGCTTCTGGAAACACCATATATTTT
V: TRBV19
D: NA
J: TRBJ1-3
size: many

CDR3: CASTTLGGRDYEQYF
DNA: TGTGCCAGCACCACACTGGGGGGCCGGGACTACGAGCAGTACTTC
V: TRBV6-1
D: NA
J: TRBJ2-7
size: NA

CDR3: CASSEASGNTEAFF
DNA: TGTGCCAGTTCCGAGGCCTCGGGGAACACTGAAGCTTTCTTT
V: TRBV6-1
D: NA
J: TRBJ1-1
size: many

CDR3: CASSIPNEQFF
DNA: TGTGCCAGTAGTATACCCAATGAGCAGTTCTTC
V: TRBV19
D: NA
J: TRBJ2-1
size: few

CDR3: CATTAGASSYNEQFF
DNA: TGTGCCACCACCGCGGGCGCTAGCTCCTACAATGAGCAGTTCTTC
V: TRBV5-6
D: NA
J: TRBJ2-1
size: many

CDR3: CAMGQTLAKNIQYF
DNA: TGTGCTATGGGACAGACTCTAGCCAAAAACATTCAGTACTTC
V: TRBV2
D: TRBD1
J: TRBJ2-4
size: many